The clone carrying this T cell receptor (beta chain) was picked up many times. Its specificity is not known. Each CDR3 protein is one row after TCRdb ran MiXCR on the 5' RACE reads. The data hold around 30,000 distinct CDR3 sequences, with just over 4% observed a single time. The data derive from a study of neurological immune-mediated disorders. Germline CDR1 and CDR2: SGHVS and FQNEAQ. This CDR3 contains 16 residues. After removal of 5 bases from V and 0 bases from J, the junction contained 8 bases not matched to a gene. Study observations and caveats: Expanded clones shared no CDR3 amino acid sequences across subjects, suggesting private repertoires in all groups.

The V call is TRBV7-8, the J call TRBJ1-1, with 8 bases matching TRBD1. The origin of this receptor is a woman aged 40 to 50 in good health. The material sequenced was CD4+ T cells from blood. CDR3 sequence reads: CASSIRTGSLNTEAFF. As DNA, the CDR3 is TGTGCCAGCAGCATACGGACAGGGAGTTTGAACACTGAAGCTTTCTTT.